This T cell receptor beta chain was documented in a study of shared clonotypes between healthy human individuals. Produced via immunoSEQ multiplex PCR; TCRdb's table is partial and in-frame only. This sample carries some 1,100,000 clones, 78% of them seen once, and the ten largest clones take about 0.52%. CDR1 is SGHNT, CDR2 YENEEA, per germline. V lost 5 bases to trimming and J lost 1 base, with 12 bases between them. The CDR3 totals 15 residues. This rearrangement joins TRBV11-3 to TRBJ2-4; D not certain. The receptor's source is a man between 18 and 35 years old in good health. Some clones in this sample may be carry-over from other donors' samples. What was sequenced was memory CD4+ T cells from PBMCs. Described subset: CD45RA-negative fraction. CDR3 sequence (DNA): TGTGCCAGCAGCCACCTCGAACAGGCCAAAAACATTCAGTACTTC. Its translation is CASSHLEQAKNIQYF. Full variable domain (rest looked up from reference TRBV11-3 and TRBJ2-4): EAGVVQSPRYKIIEKKQPVAFWCNPISGHNTLYWYLQNLGQGPELLIRYENEEAVDDSQLPKDRFSAERLKGVDSTLKIQPAELGDSAVYLCASSHLEQAKNIQYFGAGTRLSVL.